The 27 T cell receptor beta chains reported below all come from one sample, sequenced in a study of blood T cell repertoires in COVID-19. Here immunoSEQ multiplex PCR was the method, and the copy in TCRdb shows in-frame clones only, minus some. The sample lists 150,000 to 200,000 clones, about nine tenths occurring once. The specimen was peripheral blood. Receptor source: a man aged 70 or older with acute or convalescent COVID-19.

This chain uses TRBV11-2 with TRBJ2-3; D may be TRBD2 (6 bases). CDR1 and CDR2 from the germline V gene are SGHAT and FQNNGV. This CDR3 contains 18 residues. Trimming took off 5 bases at V and 0 bases at J, with 21 bases between the two ends. The CDR3 sequence is CASSLLSGTPPSTDTQYF. The CDR3 nucleotides are TGTGCCAGCAGCCTACTCTCGGGGACTCCACCTAGCACAGATACGCAGTATTTT.

The chain combines TRBV18 with TRBJ1-4, with D possibly matching TRBD1 (5 bases). The CDR3 is 14 amino acids. V lost 4 bases to trimming and J lost 5 bases, with 11 bases between them. Germline V lookup: CDR1 KGHSH, CDR2 LQKENI. The CDR3 sequence is CASSLGRTNEKLFF. CDR3 DNA sequence: TGTGCCAGCTCACTGGGGCGGACGAATGAAAAACTGTTTTTT.

The chain combines TRBV18 with TRBJ2-5; no clear D. Germline V gene lookup returns CDR1 KGHSH and CDR2 LQKENI. Trimming removed 3 bases from V and 1 base from J, with 6 bases in between. The CDR3 is made up of 13 amino acids. CDR3 sequence: CASSPEIQETQYF. The CDR3 DNA reads as TGTGCCAGCTCACCTGAGATCCAAGAGACCCAGTACTTC.

V usage is TRBV5-1 and J usage is TRBJ2-1, with 14 bases aligning to TRBD2. There are 15 residues in the CDR3. Germline V lookup: CDR1 SGHRS, CDR2 YFSETQ. V dropped 4 bases and J dropped 4; count of bases not matched to a gene: 1. The CDR3 reads CASSRTSGRYNEQFF. The CDR3 DNA sequence: TGCGCCAGCAGCCGGACTAGCGGGAGGTACAATGAGCAGTTCTTC.

The V call is TRBV18, the J call TRBJ2-7, with 7 bases fitting TRBD1. Germline V gives CDR1 KGHSH, CDR2 LQKENI. Trimming removed 0 bases from V and 6 bases from J; junction bases left unmatched: 8. This CDR3 has 15 residues. The CDR3 DNA follows: TGTGCCAGCTCACCACCGTCGTTAGGGGGCGGCGAGCAGTACTTC. Translated: CASSPPSLGGGEQYF.

The chain employs TRBV24-1 and TRBJ2-3; perhaps TRBD1 as D (6 bases). The CDR3 runs 15 residues. Germline CDR1 KGHDR, CDR2 SFDVKD. The V end was cut by 9 bases, the J end by 1 base, with 16 bases between. The CDR3 DNA sequence: TGTGCCACCGGCTCCCGCACAGGGCGCACAGATACGCAGTATTTT. It specifies CATGSRTGRTDTQYF.

The chain is built from TRBV6-5 and TRBJ2-3, with D possibly being TRBD1 (7 bases). The V end lost 7 bases, the J end lost 6 bases, and 17 bases lay between the germline ends. The germline gives CDR1 MNHEY, CDR2 SVGAGI. CDR3 size: 14 residues. CDR3 residues: CASIRGAGADTQYF. CDR3 in DNA: TGTGCCAGCATCAGGGGGGCAGGGGCCGATACGCAGTATTTT.

There are many counts of this clone. The V gene is TRBV2, the J gene TRBJ2-7; 8 bases agree with TRBD1. Germline values: CDR1 SNHLY, CDR2 FYNNEI. There are 13 residues in the CDR3. After removal of 8 bases from V and 0 bases from J, the junction contained 3 bases not matched to a gene. CDR3 in amino acids: CASGTGSSYEQYF. The CDR3 nucleotides are TGTGCCAGCGGGACAGGTAGCTCCTACGAGCAGTACTTC.

The chain has TRBV5-6 and TRBJ2-7; TRBD1 might be the D (6 bases). The CDR3 loop spans 14 amino acids. Deletions cut 1 base from V and 3 bases from J, with 11 bases between. In germline, CDR1 is SGHDT, CDR2 YYEEEE. The CDR3 coding sequence is TGTGCCAGCAGCTTGTCAGGGGCTAGCTACGAGCAGTACTTC. It is translated as CASSLSGASYEQYF.

The chain couples TRBV7-7 to TRBJ2-2, with a weak D call TRBD1 (5 bases). Trimming removed 8 bases from V and 4 bases from J, with 17 bases in between. The CDR3 covers 15 residues. Germline CDR1 reads SSHAT; CDR2 reads FNYEAQ (reference sequence). The CDR3 DNA follows: TGTGCCAGCGGCGACAGAAACCCTTCCACCGGGGAGCTGTTTTTT. Translated: CASGDRNPSTGELFF.

The chain carries TRBV24-1 and TRBJ1-3; TRBD1 matches 8 bases. The CDR3 runs 18 residues. The J segment lost 2 bases and the V segment lost 12 bases, leaving 20 bases of the junction unmatched. Per germline, CDR1 KGHDR and CDR2 SFDVKD. For the CDR3, the DNA is TGTGCCTCAACGAGCTTCAGGGGGCATAGTAGGACTGGAAACACCATATATTTT. This encodes CASTSFRGHSRTGNTIYF.

This chain uses TRBV28 with TRBJ1-6; possible D gene TRBD1, 6 bases. V was clipped by 6 bases and J by 8 bases, with 14 bases between them. The CDR3 is made up of 14 amino acids. The germline CDR1 and CDR2 sequences are MDHEN and SYDVKM. CDR3 sequence reads: CASRGGAGHSPLHF. In nucleotides, the CDR3 is TGTGCCAGCAGGGGGGGGGCAGGGCATTCACCCCTCCACTTT.

This clone is a singleton in its sample. The chain carries TRBV4-1 and TRBJ2-6; D is ambiguous. The CDR3 is made up of 17 amino acids. Trimming took off 5 bases at V and 0 bases at J, with 14 bases between the two ends. CDR1 is MGHRA, CDR2 YSYEKL, per germline. The CDR3 here is CASSISMADSGANVLTF. The CDR3 nucleotides read TGCGCCAGCAGCATCAGCATGGCGGACTCTGGGGCCAACGTCCTGACTTTC.

The J gene is TRBJ1-6, the V gene TRBV18; 10 nucleotides match TRBD1. This CDR3 comprises 14 residues. Germline assignment: CDR1 KGHSH and CDR2 LQKENI. Losses at the gene ends were 2 bases for V and 10 bases for J; bases not matched to a gene: 2. CDR3 loop: CASSPGTGESPLHF. DNA for the CDR3: TGTGCCAGCTCACCAGGGACAGGGGAGTCACCCCTCCACTTT.

This clone was seen a handful of times. V gene TRBV28 combines with J gene TRBJ1-5; TRBD1 is a possible D gene (6 bases). Trimming took off 5 bases at V and 6 bases at J, with 14 bases between the two ends. This CDR3 comprises 14 residues. Germline V gene lookup returns CDR1 MDHEN and CDR2 SYDVKM. The chain's CDR3 is CASSPGGGRQPQHF. For the CDR3, the DNA is TGTGCCAGCAGTCCCGGGGGGGGGCGTCAGCCCCAGCATTTT. The complete variable domain, with remaining parts taken from reference TRBV28 and TRBJ1-5, reads DVKVTQSSRYLVKRTGEKVFLECVQDMDHENMFWYRQDPGLGLRLIYFSYDVKMKEKGDIPEGYSVSREKKERFSLILESASTNQTSMYLCASSPGGGRQPQHFGDGTRLSIL.

The gene calls are TRBV5-5 and TRBJ1-5, with D maybe TRBD1 (6 bases). Germline-derived CDR1 and CDR2 are SGHKS and YYEKEE (reference sequence). The V gene lost 4 bases and the J gene lost 6 bases, with 14 bases spanning the gap. This CDR3 has 14 residues. The CDR3 reads CASSLGGPGQPQHF. The DNA for the CDR3 is TGTGCCAGCAGCCTCGGGGGGCCTGGTCAGCCCCAGCATTTT.

The rearrangement uses TRBV11-2 and TRBJ1-1; 7 nucleotides agree with TRBD1. Germline V gene sequence: CDR1 SGHAT, CDR2 FQNNGV. The V segment lost 5 bases and the J segment 4 bases; nucleotides outside the gene matches: 10. The CDR3 runs 15 residues. CDR3 in amino acids: CASSNSMTGITEAFF. CDR3 nucleotide sequence: TGTGCCAGCAGCAACTCGATGACAGGGATCACTGAAGCTTTCTTT.

This clone was seen just once. The V and J genes are TRBV2 and TRBJ2-3; D remains unclear. Germline V lookup: CDR1 SNHLY, CDR2 FYNNEI. The length of the CDR3 is 12 residues. V lost 6 bases to trimming and J lost 6 bases, with 10 bases between them. The CDR3 DNA reads as TGTGCCAGCAGCCTATATCATGATACGCAGTATTTT. Translation gives CASSLYHDTQYF. The variable domain in full, completed from reference TRBV2 and TRBJ2-3, reads EPEVTQTPSHQVTQMGQEVILRCVPISNHLYFYWYRQILGQKVEFLVSFYNNEISEKSEIFDDQFSVERPDGSNFTLKIRSTKLEDSAMYFCASSLYHDTQYFGPGTRLTVL.

V usage is TRBV19 and J usage is TRBJ1-3; 9 nucleotides agree with TRBD1. V dropped 5 bases and J dropped 2; count of bases not matched to a gene: 7. The CDR3 is 16 residues long. From germline, CDR1 is LNHDA and CDR2 SQIVND (reference sequence). DNA for the CDR3: TGTGCCAGTAGTTACTACCGGGACAGGGCTGGAAACACCATATATTTT. This codes for CASSYYRDRAGNTIYF.

The chain uses TRBV7-9 and TRBJ2-5; D gene uncertain. CDR3 length: 15 amino acids. The germline gives CDR1 SEHNR, CDR2 FQNEAQ (reference sequence). V lost 5 bases to trimming and J lost 0 bases, with 13 bases between them. The CDR3 DNA sequence: TGTGCCAGCAGCGCGCGGCCCCGAAACCAAGAGACCCAGTACTTC. It translates to CASSARPRNQETQYF.

This clone is a singleton in its sample. The chain recombines TRBV9 with TRBJ2-5; D not certain. Trimming removed 3 bases at V and 1 base at J, with 7 bases between. There are 13 residues in the CDR3. Germline CDR1 reads SGDLS; CDR2 reads YYNGEE. The CDR3 region has the DNA TGTGCCAGCAGCGGGGCAGCCCAAGAGACCCAGTACTTC. Translating gives CASSGAAQETQYF. Supplemented by reference TRBV9 and TRBJ2-5, the full variable domain reads DSGVTQTPKHLITATGQRVTLRCSPRSGDLSVYWYQQSLDQGLQFLIQYYNGEERAKGNILERFSAQQFPDLHSELNLSSLELGDSALYFCASSGAAQETQYFGPGTRLLVL.

The chain combines TRBV2 with TRBJ2-1; a possible D gene is TRBD1 (6 bases). The V gene's germline CDR1 is SNHLY and CDR2 FYNNEI. The CDR3 has 13 residues. V was cut by 8 bases and J by 14 bases, with 22 bases left in between. The DNA of the CDR3 is TGTGCCAGCCTCCAACTCCCGGGACATGGCGAGTTCTTC. It encodes CASLQLPGHGEFF.

This clone was seen a handful of times. The chain combines TRBV7-9 with TRBJ1-2, with TRBD1 matching over 8 bases. The germline V gene has CDR1 SEHNR and CDR2 FQNEAQ (reference sequence). This CDR3 has 13 residues. J lost 6 bases, V lost 5 bases, and 5 bases had no gene match. The DNA for the CDR3 is TGTGCCAGCAGCCCGACAGGGGCACATGGCTACACCTTC. This gives the protein CASSPTGAHGYTF.

The rearrangement uses TRBV11-2 and TRBJ2-5; D gene uncertain. In germline, CDR1 is SGHAT, CDR2 FQNNGV. The CDR3 length is 13 residues. V was trimmed by 1 base and J by 2 bases, leaving 5 bases between them. The CDR3 coding sequence is TGTGCCAGCAGCTTAGTACAGCAAGAGACCCAGTACTTC. Its protein product is CASSLVQQETQYF.

V usage is TRBV3-1 (or the pseudogene TRBV3-2) and J usage is TRBJ1-4; TRBD1 matches at 10 bases. The CDR3 runs 14 residues. V shed 4 bases, J shed 7 bases, and the junction held 3 bases outside the gene matches. Germline V lookup: CDR1 LGHDT, CDR2 YNNKEL (reference sequence). CDR3 nucleotides: TGTGCCAGCAGCCGGACAGGGGGGAGTGAAAAACTGTTTTTT. Protein: CASSRTGGSEKLFF.

This chain connects TRBV9 to TRBJ2-7, with TRBD1 matching over 9 bases. This CDR3 is built from 17 residues. After removal of 4 bases from V and 5 bases from J, the junction contained 16 bases not matched to a gene. Germline V CDR1 and CDR2: SGDLS, YYNGEE. CDR3 sequence reads: CASSPRGGNRGPNEQYF. As DNA, the CDR3 is TGTGCCAGCAGCCCGAGAGGGGGGAACAGGGGGCCGAACGAGCAGTACTTC.

The chain employs TRBV24-1 and TRBJ2-7; no clear D gene. CDR3 length: 13 amino acids. Per germline, CDR1 KGHDR and CDR2 SFDVKD. Trimming pared 9 bases from V and 2 bases from J, leaving 13 bases between. The CDR3: CATPPPLAYEQYF. DNA of the CDR3: TGTGCCACCCCTCCTCCTTTAGCCTACGAGCAGTACTTC.